The TCR beta chain described here comes from a study of PD-L1 blockade in urothelial cancer. Study-level information: Median blood clonality was roughly 0.072, with 75,000 to 90,000 unique TCRs. Study-wide results and limits: Below-median pretreatment blood TCR clonality predicted better survival.

Indicated time point: pretreatment peripheral blood. The patients had locally advanced or metastatic urothelial carcinoma. A total of 1 to 8 samples per patient were collected pretreatment and on-treatment. A word on this clone: Its antigen remains unidentified.

The CDR3 is 15 amino acids. Germline V gene data show CDR1 as SGHTA and CDR2 as FQGNSA. J was trimmed by 3 bases and V by 6 bases; bases with no gene match: 11. Profiling relied on immunoSEQ multiplex PCR, and the TCRdb table lists in-frame clones only, not all of them. The sample contains roughly 100,000 clones, around 92% of which appear only once. The sample in question was PBMCs, obtained around atezolizumab (anti-PD-L1) treatment. The chain employs TRBV7-2 and TRBJ2-7, with 7 bases lining up with TRBD1. This receptor was taken from an elderly woman with urothelial cancer. CDR3 region: CASSSGGARGYEQYF. CDR3 bases: TGTGCCAGCAGTTCAGGGGGTGCCAGGGGCTACGAGCAGTACTTC.